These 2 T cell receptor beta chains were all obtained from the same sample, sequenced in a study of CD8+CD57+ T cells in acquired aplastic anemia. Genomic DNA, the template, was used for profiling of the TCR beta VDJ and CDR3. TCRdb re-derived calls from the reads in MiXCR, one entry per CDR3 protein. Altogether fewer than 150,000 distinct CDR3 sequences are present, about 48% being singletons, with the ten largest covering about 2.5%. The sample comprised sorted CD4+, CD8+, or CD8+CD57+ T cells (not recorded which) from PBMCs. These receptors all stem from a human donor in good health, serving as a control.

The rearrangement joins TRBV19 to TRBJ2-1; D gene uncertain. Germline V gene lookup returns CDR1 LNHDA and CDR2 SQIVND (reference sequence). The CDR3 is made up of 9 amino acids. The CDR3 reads CAVGYEQFF. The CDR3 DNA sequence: TGTGCTGTTGGGTATGAGCAGTTCTTC.

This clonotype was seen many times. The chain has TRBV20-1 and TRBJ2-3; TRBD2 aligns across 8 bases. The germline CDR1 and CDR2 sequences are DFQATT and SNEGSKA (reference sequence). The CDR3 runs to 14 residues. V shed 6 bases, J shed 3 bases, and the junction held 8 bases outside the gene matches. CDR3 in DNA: TGCAGTGCCCCCGGGGGGGTGCGGACAGATACGCAGTATTTT. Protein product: CSAPGGVRTDTQYF.